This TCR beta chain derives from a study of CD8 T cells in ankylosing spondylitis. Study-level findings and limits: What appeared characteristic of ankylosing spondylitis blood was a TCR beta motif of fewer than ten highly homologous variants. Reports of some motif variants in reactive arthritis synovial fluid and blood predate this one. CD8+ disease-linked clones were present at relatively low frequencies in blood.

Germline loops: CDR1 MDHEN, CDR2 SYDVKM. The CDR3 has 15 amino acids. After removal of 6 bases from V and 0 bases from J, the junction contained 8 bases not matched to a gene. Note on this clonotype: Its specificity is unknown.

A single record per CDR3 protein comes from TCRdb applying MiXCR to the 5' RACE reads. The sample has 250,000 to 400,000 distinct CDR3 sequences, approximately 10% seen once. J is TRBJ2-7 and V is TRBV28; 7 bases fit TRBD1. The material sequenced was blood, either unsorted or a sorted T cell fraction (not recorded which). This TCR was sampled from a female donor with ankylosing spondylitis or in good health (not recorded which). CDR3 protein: CASSHGQASSYEQYF. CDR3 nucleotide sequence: TGTGCCAGCAGCCACGGACAGGCCAGCTCCTACGAGCAGTACTTC.